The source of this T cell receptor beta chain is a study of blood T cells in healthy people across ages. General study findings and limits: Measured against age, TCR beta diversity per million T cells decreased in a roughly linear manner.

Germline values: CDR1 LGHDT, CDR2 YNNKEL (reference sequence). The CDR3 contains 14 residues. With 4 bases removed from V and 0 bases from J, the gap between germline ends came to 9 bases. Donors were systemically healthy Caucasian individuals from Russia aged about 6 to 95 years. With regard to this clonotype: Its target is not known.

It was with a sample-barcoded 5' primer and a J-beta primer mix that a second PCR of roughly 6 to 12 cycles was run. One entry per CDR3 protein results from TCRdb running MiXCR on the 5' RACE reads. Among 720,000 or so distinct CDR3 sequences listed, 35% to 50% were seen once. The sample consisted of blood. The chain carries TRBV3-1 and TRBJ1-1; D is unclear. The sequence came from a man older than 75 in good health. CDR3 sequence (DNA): TGTGCCAGCAGCCCACGGGAGTTGAACACTGAAGCTTTCTTT. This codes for CASSPRELNTEAFF.